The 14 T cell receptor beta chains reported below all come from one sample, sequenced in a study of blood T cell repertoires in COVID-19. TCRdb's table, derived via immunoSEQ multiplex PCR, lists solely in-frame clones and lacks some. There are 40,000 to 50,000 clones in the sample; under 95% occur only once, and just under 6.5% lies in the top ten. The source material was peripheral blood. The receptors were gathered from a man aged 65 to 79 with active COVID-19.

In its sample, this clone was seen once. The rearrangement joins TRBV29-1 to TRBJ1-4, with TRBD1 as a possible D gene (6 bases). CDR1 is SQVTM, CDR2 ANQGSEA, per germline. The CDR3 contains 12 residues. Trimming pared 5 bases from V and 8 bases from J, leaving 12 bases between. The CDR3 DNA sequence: TGCAGCGTTCGCTGGGGACAAGAAAAACTGTTTTTT. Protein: CSVRWGQEKLFF.

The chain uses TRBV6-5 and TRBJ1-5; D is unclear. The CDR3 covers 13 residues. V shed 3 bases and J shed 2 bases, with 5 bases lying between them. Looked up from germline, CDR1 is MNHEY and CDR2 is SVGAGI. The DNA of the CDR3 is TGTGCCAGCAGTTATAATGGCAATCAGCCCCAGCATTTT. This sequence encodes CASSYNGNQPQHF.

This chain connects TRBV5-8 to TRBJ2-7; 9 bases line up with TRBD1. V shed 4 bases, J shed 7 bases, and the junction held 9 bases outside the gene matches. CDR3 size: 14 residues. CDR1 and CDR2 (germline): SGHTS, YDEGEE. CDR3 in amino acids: CASSGGQGLREQYF. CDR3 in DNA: TGTGCCAGCAGCGGAGGACAGGGGTTGAGGGAGCAGTACTTC.

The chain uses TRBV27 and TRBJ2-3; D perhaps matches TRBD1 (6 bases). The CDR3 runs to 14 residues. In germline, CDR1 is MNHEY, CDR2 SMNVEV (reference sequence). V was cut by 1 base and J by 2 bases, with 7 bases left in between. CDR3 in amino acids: CASSLYRVTDTQYF. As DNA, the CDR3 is TGTGCCAGCAGTTTATACAGGGTCACAGATACGCAGTATTTT.

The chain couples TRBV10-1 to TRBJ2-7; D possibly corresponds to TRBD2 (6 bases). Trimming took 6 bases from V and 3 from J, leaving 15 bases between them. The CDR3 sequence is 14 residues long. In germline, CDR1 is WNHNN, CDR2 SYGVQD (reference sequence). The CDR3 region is CASSPAGLDYEQYF. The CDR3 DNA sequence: TGCGCCAGCAGCCCAGCGGGCTTAGACTACGAGCAGTACTTC.

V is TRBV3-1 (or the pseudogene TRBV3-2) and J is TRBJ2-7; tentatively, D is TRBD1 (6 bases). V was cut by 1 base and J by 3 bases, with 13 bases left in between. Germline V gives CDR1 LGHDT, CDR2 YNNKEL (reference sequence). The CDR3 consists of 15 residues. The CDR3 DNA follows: TGTGCCAGCAGCCAAGGAGATTTAGGGGGCTACGAGCAGTACTTC. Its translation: CASSQGDLGGYEQYF.

CDR3 sequence: CASSQTGNTIYF. CDR3 DNA sequence: TGCGCCAGCAGTCAAACAGGAAACACCATATATTTT. This chain connects TRBV10-2 to TRBJ1-3; D unresolved. CDR3 length: 12 amino acids. Trimming left V 5 bases short and J 4 bases short, with 6 bases between. Germline V gene data show CDR1 as WSHSY and CDR2 as SAAADI.

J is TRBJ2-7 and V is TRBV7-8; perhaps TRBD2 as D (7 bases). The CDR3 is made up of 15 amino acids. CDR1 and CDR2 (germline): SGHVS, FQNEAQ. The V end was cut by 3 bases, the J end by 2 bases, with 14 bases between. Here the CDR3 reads CASSLVGGAPYEQYF. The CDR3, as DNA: TGTGCCAGCAGCTTGGTTGGGGGGGCTCCCTACGAGCAGTACTTC.

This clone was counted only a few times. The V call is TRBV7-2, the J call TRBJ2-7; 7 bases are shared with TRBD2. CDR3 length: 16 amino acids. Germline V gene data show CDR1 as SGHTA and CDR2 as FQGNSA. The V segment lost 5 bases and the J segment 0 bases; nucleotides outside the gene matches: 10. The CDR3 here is CASSVASGGTSYEQYF. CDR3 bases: TGTGCCAGCAGCGTGGCTAGCGGTGGGACCTCCTACGAGCAGTACTTC.

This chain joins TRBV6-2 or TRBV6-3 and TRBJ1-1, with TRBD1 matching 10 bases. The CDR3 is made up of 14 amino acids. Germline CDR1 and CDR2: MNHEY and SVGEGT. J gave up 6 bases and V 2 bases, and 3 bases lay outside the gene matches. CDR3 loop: CASSYPGQGSEAFF. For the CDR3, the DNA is TGTGCCAGCAGTTACCCGGGACAGGGGTCTGAAGCTTTCTTT.

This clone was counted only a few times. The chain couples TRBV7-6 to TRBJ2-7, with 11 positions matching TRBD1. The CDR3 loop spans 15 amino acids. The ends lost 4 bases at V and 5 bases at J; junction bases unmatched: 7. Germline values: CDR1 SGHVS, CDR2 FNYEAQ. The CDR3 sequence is CASSSGQGASHEQYF. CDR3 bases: TGTGCCAGCAGCTCCGGACAGGGGGCTTCCCACGAGCAGTACTTC.

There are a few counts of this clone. CDR3 bases: TGCAGCGTTGACAGGACATACAATGAGCAGTTCTTC. The encoded protein is CSVDRTYNEQFF. The chain couples TRBV29-1 to TRBJ2-1; a possible D gene is TRBD1 (5 bases). The CDR3 sequence is 12 residues long. Germline CDR1 and CDR2: SQVTM and ANQGSEA. Trimming removed 3 bases from V and 4 bases from J, with 7 bases in between.

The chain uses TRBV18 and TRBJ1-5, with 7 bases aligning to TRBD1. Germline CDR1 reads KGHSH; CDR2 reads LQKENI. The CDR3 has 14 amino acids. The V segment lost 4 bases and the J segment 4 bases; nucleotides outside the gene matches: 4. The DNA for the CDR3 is TGTGCCAGCTCACGGGGACAGAATAATCAGCCCCAGCATTTT. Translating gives CASSRGQNNQPQHF.

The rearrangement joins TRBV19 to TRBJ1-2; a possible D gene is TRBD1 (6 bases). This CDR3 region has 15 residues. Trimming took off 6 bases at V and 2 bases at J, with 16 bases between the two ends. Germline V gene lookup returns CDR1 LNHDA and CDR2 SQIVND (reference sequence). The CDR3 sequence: CASSPTLQGNYGYTF. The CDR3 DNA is TGTGCCAGTAGCCCAACCCTACAGGGAAACTATGGCTACACCTTC.